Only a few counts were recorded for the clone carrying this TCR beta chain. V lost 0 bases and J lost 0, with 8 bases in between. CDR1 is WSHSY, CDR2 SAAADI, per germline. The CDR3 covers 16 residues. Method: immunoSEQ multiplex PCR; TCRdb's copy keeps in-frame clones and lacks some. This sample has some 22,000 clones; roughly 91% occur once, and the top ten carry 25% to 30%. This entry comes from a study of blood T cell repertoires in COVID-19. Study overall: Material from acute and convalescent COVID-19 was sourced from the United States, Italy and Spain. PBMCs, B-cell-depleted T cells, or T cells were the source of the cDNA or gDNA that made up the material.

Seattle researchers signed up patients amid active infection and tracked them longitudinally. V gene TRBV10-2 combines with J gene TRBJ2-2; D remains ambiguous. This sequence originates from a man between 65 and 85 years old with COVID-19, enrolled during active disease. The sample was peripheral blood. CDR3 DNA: TGCGCCAGCAGTGAGTCGTGGTCTACGAACACCGGGGAGCTGTTTTTT. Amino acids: CASSESWSTNTGELFF.